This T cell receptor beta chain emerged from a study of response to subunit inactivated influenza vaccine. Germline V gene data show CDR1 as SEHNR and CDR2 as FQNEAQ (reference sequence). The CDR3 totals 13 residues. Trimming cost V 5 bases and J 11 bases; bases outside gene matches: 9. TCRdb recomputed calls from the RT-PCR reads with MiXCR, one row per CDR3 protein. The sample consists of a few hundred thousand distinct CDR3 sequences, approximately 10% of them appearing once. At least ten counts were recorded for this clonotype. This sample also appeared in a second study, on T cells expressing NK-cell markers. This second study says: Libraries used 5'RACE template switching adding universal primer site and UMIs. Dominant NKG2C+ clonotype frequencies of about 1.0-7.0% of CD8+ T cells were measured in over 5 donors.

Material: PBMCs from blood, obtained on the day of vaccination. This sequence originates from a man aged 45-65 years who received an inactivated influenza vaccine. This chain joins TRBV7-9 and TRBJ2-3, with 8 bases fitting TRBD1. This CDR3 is CASSASETGVQYF. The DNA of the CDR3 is TGTGCCAGCAGCGCCTCGGAGACAGGGGTGCAGTATTTT.